The clone carrying this T cell receptor (beta chain) showed up many times. Its antigen is still unknown. Attachment of unique molecular identifiers was made to individual cDNA molecules. TCRdb passed the 5' RACE reads through MiXCR, listing each CDR3 protein once. Found here are approximately 31,000 distinct CDR3 sequences, around 5.8% of them singletons; the top ten hold about 5.3%. The data originate from a study of early T cells in non-severe SARS-CoV-2 infection. Notes on the study in general: Matching results from VDJdb favored anti-spike CD8 responses, leaving private and CD4 specificities undetected.

CDR1 is MNHNY, CDR2 SVGAGI, per germline (reference sequence). The ends were cut back, 2 bases at V and 0 bases at J, with 11 bases in the middle. This CDR3 spans 17 amino acids. This receptor was taken from an adult who was a healthcare worker with PCR-confirmed SARS-CoV-2 infection or an uninfected control (not recorded which). The sequencing sample was made of whole blood. The J gene is TRBJ2-6, the V gene TRBV6-6, with D maybe TRBD1 (5 bases). This CDR3 is CASSYLQGSSGANVLTF. The CDR3 DNA follows: TGTGCCAGCAGTTACCTGCAGGGTAGCTCTGGGGCCAACGTCCTGACTTTC.